The clone carrying this TCR beta chain was counted ten times or more. The antigen is unknown. TCRdb processed the 5' RACE reads anew with MiXCR; each CDR3 protein has one entry. The sample consists of fewer than 30,000 distinct CDR3 sequences, over 10% of them appearing once. The data belong to a study of neurological immune-mediated disorders. The study, taken as a whole, reports: HTLV-1-associated myelopathy had the most TCR clonal expansion, while multiple sclerosis had the least, a level that fell below healthy controls.

The germline CDR1 and CDR2 sequences are SNHLY and FYNNEI. Trimming removed 8 bases at V and 2 bases at J, with 15 bases between. CDR3 length: 14 amino acids. The chain is built from TRBV2 and TRBJ2-5; the D gene is possibly TRBD2 (5 bases). The TCR was taken from a woman between 35 and 50 years old with HTLV-1-associated myelopathy (HAM/TSP). Sequencing input: PBMCs. Written as DNA, the CDR3 is TGTGCCAGCTCCGGGGATCGGGTACAAGAGACCCAGTACTTC. This translates into CASSGDRVQETQYF. The complete variable domain, with remaining parts taken from reference TRBV2 and TRBJ2-5, reads EPEVTQTPSHQVTQMGQEVILRCVPISNHLYFYWYRQILGQKVEFLVSFYNNEISEKSEIFDDQFSVERPDGSNFTLKIRSTKLEDSAMYFCASSGDRVQETQYFGPGTRLLVL.